Here is one T cell receptor (beta chain) with its context. Antigen specificity is unknown. The CDR3 is 15 amino acids. The germline V and J ends were trimmed by 3 bases and 8 bases, with 17 bases remaining between them. Looked up from germline, CDR1 is KGHSH and CDR2 is LQKENI. This specimen comes from a study of siplizumab effects on memory and regulatory T cells. Assay: immunoSEQ multiplex PCR; the TCRdb copy retains only in-frame clones and omits some. The table has 90,000 to 120,000 clones, roughly 94% seen once. Study outcomes and limitations: A minor fraction of alloreactive clones, and no more, mapped to unstimulated subsets. Mean Treg-derived proportions of mappable alloreactive CD4+ clones were around 70% for siplizumab and 25% to 30% for controls. The diversity of naive T cells seemed greater than that of memory cells, and their alloresponse contribution seemed major.

The TCR originated in a human donor in good health. This chain uses TRBV18 with TRBJ1-5; D perhaps matches TRBD1 (5 bases). Sequenced: Tregs sorted from blood. The CDR3 reads CASSPVDSQGEPQHF. Here the CDR3 DNA reads TGTGCCAGCTCACCCGTAGACAGTCAAGGGGAGCCCCAGCATTTT.